What follows are 26 T cell receptor beta chains derived from one specimen sequenced in a study of T cells after yellow fever vaccination. Each CDR3 protein is one row after TCRdb ran MiXCR on the 5' RACE reads. The sample comprises 300,000 to 350,000 distinct CDR3 sequences, roughly 4% of which are singletons, and roughly 26% rests with the top ten. Sequences were derived from PBMCs, sampled 5 days after the yellow fever booster vaccination. These receptors were taken from a man younger than 35 who received the YFV17D yellow fever vaccine.

This clonotype was observed a few times. The chain uses TRBV5-1 and TRBJ2-7, with TRBD1 identical over 7 bases. CDR3 length equals 14 residues. V was clipped by 2 bases and J by 5 bases; unmatched bases: 7. CDR1 SGHRS and CDR2 YFSETQ come from the germline V gene. In nucleotides, the CDR3 is TGCGCCAGCAGCTTTGCCTCAGGGGGAGACGAGCAGTACTTC. Its translation is CASSFASGGDEQYF.

The chain carries TRBV24-1 and TRBJ1-3, with 7 bases aligning to TRBD1. Trimming took 3 bases from V and 0 from J; bases not matched to a gene: 7. The CDR3 is made up of 17 amino acids. Germline V gives CDR1 KGHDR, CDR2 SFDVKD. CDR3 DNA: TGTGCCACCAGTGATAAAGGGACAGATGACTCTGGAAACACCATATATTTT. Amino acid sequence: CATSDKGTDDSGNTIYF.

This clonotype came up many times. In DNA, the CDR3 is TGTGCCAGCAGCAAACTGTGGACAGGGCGGAGCACAGATACGCAGTATTTT. Encoded protein: CASSKLWTGRSTDTQYF. J is TRBJ2-3 and V is TRBV21-1; the DNA was not compared with TRBD1, the D call given in the table. TRBV21-1 is a listed pseudogene. The CDR3 consists of 17 residues.

This clonotype was recorded a few times. DNA for the CDR3: TGTGCCAGCAGTCCCACCCCGCGACTAGAGCACACCGGGGAGCTGTTTTTT. This encodes CASSPTPRLEHTGELFF. The rearrangement links TRBV6-5 to TRBJ2-2, with a tentative D call TRBD2 (6 bases). The CDR3 sequence is 17 residues long. Germline V lookup: CDR1 MNHEY, CDR2 SVGAGI. V was cut by 5 bases and J by 3 bases, with 19 bases left in between.

This clonotype was seen at least ten times. The chain uses TRBV5-1 and TRBJ2-7; 7 bases are shared with TRBD1. The CDR3 runs 14 residues. CDR1 is SGHRS and CDR2 is YFSETQ in the germline V gene. The V and J ends lost 4 bases and 3 bases, in that order; junction bases with no gene match: 7. The CDR3 DNA reads TGCGCCAGCAGCCTCCTATGGGACAGCTACGAGCAGTACTTC. This codes for CASSLLWDSYEQYF.

This clonotype was counted at least ten times. The chain links TRBV19 to TRBJ2-2; D remains unclear. Germline V gene sequence: CDR1 LNHDA, CDR2 SQIVND (reference sequence). This CDR3 region has 15 residues. Trimming left V 5 bases short and J 2 bases short, with 12 bases between. CDR3 protein: CASSSRMRNTGELFF. The CDR3 nucleotides read TGTGCCAGTAGTTCCCGGATGAGAAACACCGGGGAGCTGTTTTTT.

This clonotype came up a few times. The rearrangement uses TRBV7-9 and TRBJ2-7, with D uncertain. Germline V gene lookup returns CDR1 SEHNR and CDR2 FQNEAQ (reference sequence). Trimming stripped 5 bases from V and 5 bases from J, with 19 bases between. This CDR3 contains 15 residues. CDR3 protein: CASSPRRTHGDEQYF. The CDR3 DNA reads as TGTGCCAGCAGCCCCAGACGGACCCACGGCGACGAGCAGTACTTC.

The rearrangement joins TRBV4-2 to TRBJ2-5; 12 nucleotides line up with TRBD2. J lost 1 base, V lost 6 bases, and 6 bases had no gene match. Looked up from germline, CDR1 is LGHNA and CDR2 is YNFKEQ. The CDR3 is 16 residues long. This chain's CDR3 is CASRELAGGLQETQYF. CDR3 DNA: TGTGCCAGCAGGGAACTAGCGGGGGGTCTCCAAGAGACCCAGTACTTC.

The rearrangement links TRBV19 to TRBJ1-2; 7 bases match TRBD1. Germline loops: CDR1 LNHDA, CDR2 SQIVND (reference sequence). There are 14 residues in the CDR3. The V and J ends lost 5 bases and 4 bases, in that order; junction bases with no gene match: 7. In nucleotides, the CDR3 is TGTGCCAGTAGTGTCCGGGACAGTATCTATGGCTACACCTTC. Its protein is CASSVRDSIYGYTF.

This clonotype occurred many times. The V and J genes are TRBV7-2 and TRBJ1-2, with D unclear. The CDR3 contains 15 residues. V lost 0 bases, J lost 4 bases, and 12 bases lay in between. Germline CDR1 and CDR2: SGHTA and FQGNSA. CDR3 bases: TGTGCCAGCAGCTTAGCGCGCAGCCATGCCTATGGCTACACCTTC. As protein: CASSLARSHAYGYTF.

This clonotype was detected a few times. The chain is built from TRBV10-3 and TRBJ1-2; no definite D call. Germline V gene lookup returns CDR1 ENHRY and CDR2 SYGVKD. With 6 bases removed from V and 2 bases from J, the gap between germline ends came to 7 bases. The CDR3 is 12 amino acids. The CDR3 region has the DNA TGTGCCATCAGCCCCGTAAACTATGGCTACACCTTC. It translates to CAISPVNYGYTF.

This clonotype was detected many times. V is TRBV7-8 and J is TRBJ1-5; D possibly corresponds to TRBD1 (5 bases). The CDR3 consists of 14 residues. V gave up 4 bases and J gave up 0 bases, with 7 bases separating them. Germline CDR1 is SGHVS and CDR2 is FQNEAQ. The CDR3 DNA is TGTGCCAGCAGCTCACAGGATAGCAATCAGCCCCAGCATTTT. It translates to CASSSQDSNQPQHF. Filled out from reference TRBV7-8 and TRBJ1-5, the complete variable domain reads GAGVSQSPRYKVAKRGQDVALRCDPISGHVSLFWYQQALGQGPEFLTYFQNEAQLDKSGLPSDRFFAERPEGSVSTLKIQRTQQEDSAVYLCASSSQDSNQPQHFGDGTRLSIL.

The chain is built from TRBV30 and TRBJ2-2; 11 bases match TRBD1. The CDR3 totals 16 residues. Germline V gene data show CDR1 as GTSNPN and CDR2 as SVGIG (reference sequence). The J segment lost 5 bases and the V segment lost 3 bases, leaving 8 bases of the junction unmatched. The CDR3 is CAWSNEGTGGTGELFF. The CDR3 nucleotides are TGTGCCTGGAGCAACGAAGGGACAGGGGGAACCGGGGAGCTGTTTTTT.

The J gene is TRBJ2-3, the V gene TRBV10-3, with 9 bases identical to TRBD2. J gave up 4 bases and V 11 bases, and 10 bases lay outside the gene matches. Germline values: CDR1 ENHRY, CDR2 SYGVKD. CDR3 length: 14 amino acids. CDR3 DNA: TGTGCCTTAAGGACTAGCGAAGGTGCAGATACGCAGTATTTT. Translation: CALRTSEGADTQYF.

The chain carries TRBV7-6 and TRBJ1-6, with 8 bases lining up with TRBD1. The ends lost 5 bases at V and 3 bases at J; junction bases unmatched: 9. The CDR3 is 17 amino acids. Germline CDR1 SGHVS, CDR2 FNYEAQ. The CDR3 protein is CASSPRTGMGYNSPLHF. The CDR3 DNA reads as TGTGCCAGCAGCCCTCGGACAGGGATGGGCTATAATTCACCCCTCCACTTT. The whole variable domain, remainder taken from reference TRBV7-6 and TRBJ1-6, is GAGVSQSPRYKVTKRGQDVALRCDPISGHVSLYWYRQALGQGPEFLTYFNYEAQQDKSGLPNDRFSAERPEGSISTLTIQRTEQRDSAMYRCASSPRTGMGYNSPLHFGNGTRLTVT.

This sequence joins TRBV27 and TRBJ2-2; 8 nucleotides match TRBD1. Unmatched junction bases numbered 5, after V lost 4 bases and J lost 4 bases. Germline V lookup: CDR1 MNHEY, CDR2 SMNVEV (reference sequence). The CDR3 covers 15 residues. The CDR3 sequence is CASSSWTGRTGELFF. In DNA, the CDR3 is TGTGCCAGCAGTTCCTGGACAGGGCGCACCGGGGAGCTGTTTTTT.

This clonotype was counted ten times or more. The rearrangement uses TRBV14 and TRBJ2-5; D gene ambiguous. V was cut by 4 bases and J by 5 bases, with 11 bases left in between. The germline V gene encodes CDR1 SGHDN and CDR2 FVKESK. The CDR3 length is 13 residues. CDR3 protein: CASSPPDGETQYF. As DNA, the CDR3 is TGTGCCAGCAGCCCCCCTGACGGGGAGACCCAGTACTTC.

This chain uses TRBV5-5 with TRBJ2-1; 11 bases agree with TRBD2. J was trimmed by 4 bases and V by 0 bases; bases with no gene match: 9. The CDR3 runs to 18 residues. CDR1 and CDR2 (germline): SGHKS, YYEKEE (reference sequence). The CDR3 coding sequence is TGTGCCAGCAGCTTGGCGGGGCTAGCGGGGGGCGTTTACAATGAGCAGTTCTTC. It yields the protein CASSLAGLAGGVYNEQFF.

The V gene is TRBV5-1, the J gene TRBJ2-1; D gene uncertain. Germline V lookup: CDR1 SGHRS, CDR2 YFSETQ. V lost 2 bases, J lost 8 bases, and 11 bases lay in between. This CDR3 spans 13 amino acids. DNA for the CDR3: TGCGCCAGCAGCTTCCCAGTTATCGATGAGCAGTTCTTC. It specifies CASSFPVIDEQFF. Full variable domain (outside the CDR3, taken from reference TRBV5-1 and TRBJ2-1): KAGVTQTPRYLIKTRGQQVTLSCSPISGHRSVSWYQQTPGQGLQFLFEYFSETQRNKGNFPGRFSGRQFSNSRSEMNVSTLELGDSALYLCASSFPVIDEQFFGPGTRLTVL.

V usage is TRBV7-2 and J usage is TRBJ2-1, with D perhaps matching TRBD2 (7 bases). Germline V gives CDR1 SGHTA, CDR2 FQGNSA. This CDR3 spans 16 amino acids. Trimming left V 0 bases short and J 4 bases short, with 13 bases between. The CDR3 DNA is TGTGCCAGCAGCTTAGCGCGGCGGGGGCATTACAATGAGCAGTTCTTC. Translated, it gives CASSLARRGHYNEQFF.

This clonotype came up a few times. This chain connects TRBV28 to TRBJ2-7; D remains unclear. V was shortened by 2 bases and J by 2 bases, with 4 bases between the two germline ends. The CDR3 runs to 12 residues. Germline-derived CDR1 and CDR2 are MDHEN and SYDVKM. The CDR3 DNA sequence: TGTGCCAGCAGTTTAGGGGCCTACGAGCAGTACGTC. Its protein is CASSLGAYEQYV.

This clonotype has a handful of counts. A read error may produce the germline difference seen at one junction end. The chain is built from TRBV19 and TRBJ2-2; 7 bases line up with TRBD1. The CDR3 totals 14 residues. Germline CDR1 and CDR2: LNHDA and SQIVND (reference sequence). The CDR3 reads CASEDRSNTGELFF. The CDR3 bases are TGTGCCAGTGAGGACAGGTCGAATACCGGGGAGCTGTTTTTT.

Many counts were recorded for this clonotype. This chain connects TRBV7-9 to TRBJ2-3, with TRBD1 matching 12 bases. Germline values: CDR1 SEHNR, CDR2 FQNEAQ (reference sequence). With V trimmed by 2 bases and J by 2 bases, 8 bases remained unmatched. The CDR3 totals 18 residues. CDR3 residues: CASSLRRGQGAFTDTQYF. CDR3 sequence (DNA): TGTGCCAGCAGCTTAAGAAGGGGACAGGGGGCCTTCACAGATACGCAGTATTTT.

This chain uses TRBV6-5 with TRBJ2-1; TRBD1 might be the D (6 bases). The CDR3 has 14 amino acids. Trimming removed 5 bases at V and 5 bases at J, with 13 bases between. Germline CDR1 reads MNHEY; CDR2 reads SVGAGI. The CDR3 region has the DNA TGTGCCAGCAGTCTACAGGGTCGCGACAATGAGCAGTTCTTC. It yields the protein CASSLQGRDNEQFF.

Only a few counts were recorded for this clonotype. This chain uses TRBV10-3 with TRBJ2-5; the D is unclear. The CDR3 extends over 13 amino acids. V lost 5 bases and J lost 3, with 10 bases in between. CDR1 ENHRY and CDR2 SYGVKD come from the germline V gene. DNA for the CDR3: TGTGCCATCAGTCTTACGGAAAAAGAGACCCAGTACTTC. It codes for CAISLTEKETQYF.

The chain uses TRBV9 and TRBJ1-2, with 9 bases that match TRBD1. The CDR3 is 13 residues long. V trimming: 2 bases; J trimming: 8 bases; junction bases outside the gene matches: 4. CDR1 SGDLS and CDR2 YYNGEE come from the germline V gene. The CDR3 is CASSVPGQGGYTF. The CDR3 DNA reads as TGTGCCAGCAGCGTGCCGGGACAGGGAGGCTACACCTTC. The full variable domain, completed using reference TRBV9 and TRBJ1-2, is DSGVTQTPKHLITATGQRVTLRCSPRSGDLSVYWYQQSLDQGLQFLIQYYNGEERAKGNILERFSAQQFPDLHSELNLSSLELGDSALYFCASSVPGQGGYTFGSGTRLTVV.